These 14 T cell receptor beta chains share one sample of origin, sequenced in a study of blood T cell repertoires in COVID-19. Only in-frame clones appear in the TCRdb table, and some are missing; sequencing was by immunoSEQ multiplex PCR. Of 35,000 to 40,000 clones listed, about 79% were seen once; the top ten hold 24%. The material sequenced was peripheral blood. The receptors stem from a human donor with acute or convalescent COVID-19. The donor label of this sample is uncertain.

The gene calls are TRBV19 and TRBJ1-5; a weak D match, TRBD1 (5 bases). CDR1 LNHDA and CDR2 SQIVND come from the germline V gene (reference sequence). The CDR3 is made up of 15 amino acids. The V end was cut by 3 bases, the J end by 2 bases, with 11 bases between. The CDR3 loop reads CASSILREGNQPQHF. In DNA, the CDR3 is TGTGCCAGTAGTATCCTCAGGGAGGGCAATCAGCCCCAGCATTTT. Full variable domain (remainder filled in from reference TRBV19 and TRBJ1-5): DGGITQSPKYLFRKEGQNVTLSCEQNLNHDAMYWYRQDPGQGLRLIYYSQIVNDFQKGDIAEGYSVSREKKESFPLTVTSAQKNPTAFYLCASSILREGNQPQHFGDGTRLSIL.

The chain recombines TRBV5-6 with TRBJ1-1, with D uncertain. The CDR3 is 13 residues long. Trimming took off 5 bases at V and 6 bases at J, with 14 bases between the two ends. Germline V gene sequence: CDR1 SGHDT, CDR2 YYEEEE. CDR3: CASSKVREPEAFF. For the CDR3, the DNA is TGTGCCAGCAGTAAAGTCCGAGAGCCTGAAGCTTTCTTT.

The gene calls are TRBV27 and TRBJ1-6; D gene unclear. Trimming took off 5 bases at V and 10 bases at J, with 18 bases between the two ends. This CDR3 region has 15 residues. CDR1 is MNHEY and CDR2 is SMNVEV in the germline V gene (reference sequence). The DNA of the CDR3 is TGTGCCAGCAGTCTCCGCGCGGCCCTTAGCTCACCCCTCCACTTT. Amino acids: CASSLRAALSSPLHF.

This clone has only one observation. CDR3 amino acids: CASSAYNPSHRETQYF. CDR3 sequence (DNA): TGCGCCAGCAGCGCCTATAACCCCAGCCACAGGGAGACCCAGTACTTC. The rearrangement links TRBV5-1 to TRBJ2-5; maybe TRBD1 (5 bases). The germline V gene encodes CDR1 SGHRS and CDR2 YFSETQ. V was shortened by 4 bases and J by 5 bases, with 21 bases between the two germline ends. The CDR3 loop spans 16 amino acids. The whole variable domain, remainder taken from reference TRBV5-1 and TRBJ2-5, is KAGVTQTPRYLIKTRGQQVTLSCSPISGHRSVSWYQQTPGQGLQFLFEYFSETQRNKGNFPGRFSGRQFSNSRSEMNVSTLELGDSALYLCASSAYNPSHRETQYFGPGTRLLVL.

V usage is TRBV12-3 or TRBV12-4 and J usage is TRBJ1-1, with D perhaps matching TRBD1 (6 bases). V was clipped by 9 bases and J by 1 base, with 12 bases between them. The CDR3 consists of 13 residues. CDR3 amino acids: CASEGQKNTEAFF. The CDR3 DNA sequence: TGTGCCAGTGAAGGACAGAAGAACACTGAAGCTTTCTTT.

CDR3 in amino acids: CSAGTEYGYTF. The CDR3 coding sequence is TGCAGCGCGGGGACGGAGTATGGCTACACCTTC. This rearrangement joins TRBV29-1 to TRBJ1-2; TRBD1 is a possible D gene (5 bases). Deletions cut 7 bases from V and 5 bases from J, with 11 bases between. This CDR3 contains 11 residues. Germline V gene sequence: CDR1 SQVTM, CDR2 ANQGSEA.

The V gene is TRBV7-6, the J gene TRBJ1-5; D call uncertain. Germline V CDR1 and CDR2: SGHVS, FNYEAQ. There are 13 residues in the CDR3. Trimming shortened V by 0 bases and J by 5 bases, and 5 bases separated the two germline ends. The CDR3 loop is CASSLAEDQPQHF. The CDR3 DNA follows: TGTGCCAGCAGCTTAGCCGAGGATCAGCCCCAGCATTTT.

This clone came up a few times. The chain couples TRBV6-1 to TRBJ1-1; D is ambiguous. CDR3 length equals 15 residues. V was clipped by 0 bases and J by 1 base, with 9 bases between them. The germline V gene has CDR1 MNHNS and CDR2 SASEGT. CDR3 sequence reads: CASSEALRENTEAFF. The CDR3 region has the DNA TGTGCCAGCAGTGAAGCGCTTAGAGAGAACACTGAAGCTTTCTTT.

The rearrangement links TRBV9 to TRBJ2-4; TRBD1 aligns across 7 bases. CDR1 is SGDLS and CDR2 is YYNGEE in the germline V gene. This CDR3 contains 18 residues. V shed 3 bases and J 0 bases; nucleotides not matched to a gene: 12. The CDR3 protein is CASSEGQSYELAKNIQYF. The CDR3, as DNA: TGTGCCAGCAGCGAGGGACAGTCCTATGAGTTAGCCAAAAACATTCAGTACTTC.

This sequence joins TRBV3-1 (or the pseudogene TRBV3-2) and TRBJ2-7; D might be TRBD1 (6 bases). Germline V gives CDR1 LGHDT, CDR2 YNNKEL (reference sequence). The V gene lost 1 base and the J gene lost 13 bases, with 17 bases spanning the gap. The CDR3 spans 13 residues. The CDR3 DNA follows: TGTGCCAGCAGCCAAGGGGCCCGGACAGCGATTTACTTC. Translating gives CASSQGARTAIYF.

This clone was observed a few times. The genes are TRBV6-2 or TRBV6-3 and TRBJ2-7; the D gene is possibly TRBD2 (7 bases). V lost 2 bases, J lost 5 bases, and 16 bases lay in between. Per the germline V gene, CDR1 is MNHEY and CDR2 is SVGEGT. The CDR3 has 15 residues. The CDR3 loop is CASSYLAGASHEQYF. In nucleotides, the CDR3 is TGTGCCAGCAGTTACCTGGCGGGGGCGTCCCACGAGCAGTACTTC.

The chain joins TRBV2 to TRBJ1-6; the D is unclear. The CDR3 is 13 amino acids. Germline loops: CDR1 SNHLY, CDR2 FYNNEI. V was clipped by 8 bases and J by 8 bases, with 13 bases between them. The CDR3 DNA reads TGTGCCAGCTCAGGCCGGTTCGATTCACCCCTCCACTTT. It translates to CASSGRFDSPLHF. The whole variable domain, filled in from reference TRBV2 and TRBJ1-6, reads EPEVTQTPSHQVTQMGQEVILRCVPISNHLYFYWYRQILGQKVEFLVSFYNNEISEKSEIFDDQFSVERPDGSNFTLKIRSTKLEDSAMYFCASSGRFDSPLHFGNGTRLTVT.

This chain uses TRBV11-2 with TRBJ2-7; 9 nucleotides agree with TRBD1. The trim removed 7 bases at V and 4 bases at J, leaving 8 bases unmatched. The CDR3 has 14 residues. Per germline, CDR1 SGHAT and CDR2 FQNNGV. The CDR3 DNA follows: TGTGCCAGCACCTCCGGACAGGGGCGGTACGAGCAGTACTTC. This encodes CASTSGQGRYEQYF.

The V gene is TRBV19, the J gene TRBJ2-7; possibly TRBD2 for D (7 bases). V shed 5 bases and J shed 3 bases, with 20 bases lying between them. The CDR3 is made up of 16 amino acids. Germline V gene data show CDR1 as LNHDA and CDR2 as SQIVND (reference sequence). CDR3 DNA sequence: TGTGCCAGTAGTCCTCGGGGGGAGACAGGAGACTACGAGCAGTACTTC. This translates into CASSPRGETGDYEQYF.